This T cell receptor (beta chain) was identified during a study of Tregs in tolerant kidney transplant recipients. General study findings and limits: This study did not directly address biological reproducibility. In tolerant patients, donor-specific Tregs outgrew total Tregs, suggesting antigen-driven expansion.

TCRdb's copy holds only in-frame clones and misses some; the assay was immunoSEQ multiplex PCR. The sample has over 60,000 clones, roughly nine tenths seen once. V was clipped by 6 bases and J by 1 base, with 10 bases between them. The CDR3 is made up of 13 amino acids. The germline V gene encodes CDR1 MDHEN and CDR2 SYDVKM. In the case of this clone: Its target is not known.

Unstimulated regulatory T cells (CD4+CD25+CD127-), CD4+CD25- non-regulatory cells, CD4 and CD8 cells were FACS-sorted from thawed PBMCs. The sequencing here drew on CD4+ T cells from blood, taken before the transplant. V gene TRBV28 combines with J gene TRBJ2-7, with D perhaps TRBD1 (6 bases). This clonotype originated in a human donor who received a combined kidney and bone marrow transplant. CDR3 in DNA: TGTGCCAGCAGGGACAGCGTTTCCTACGAGCAGTACTTC. This encodes CASRDSVSYEQYF.